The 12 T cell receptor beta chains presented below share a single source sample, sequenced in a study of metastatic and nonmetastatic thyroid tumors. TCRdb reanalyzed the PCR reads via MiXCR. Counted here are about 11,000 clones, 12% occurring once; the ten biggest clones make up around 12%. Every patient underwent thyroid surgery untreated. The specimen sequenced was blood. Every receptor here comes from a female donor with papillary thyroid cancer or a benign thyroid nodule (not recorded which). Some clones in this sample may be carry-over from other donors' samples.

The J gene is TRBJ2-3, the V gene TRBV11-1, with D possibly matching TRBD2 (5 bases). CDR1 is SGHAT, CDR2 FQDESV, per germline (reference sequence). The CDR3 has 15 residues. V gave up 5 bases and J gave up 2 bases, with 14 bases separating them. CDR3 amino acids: CASSPQRILTDTQYF. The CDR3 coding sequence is TGTGCCAGCAGCCCCCAGCGGATACTCACAGATACGCAGTATTTT. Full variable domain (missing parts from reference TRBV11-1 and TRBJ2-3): EAEVAQSPRYKITEKSQAVAFWCDPISGHATLYWYRQILGQGPELLVQFQDESVVDDSQLPKDRFSAERLKGVDSTLKIQPAELGDSAMYLCASSPQRILTDTQYFGPGTRLTVL.

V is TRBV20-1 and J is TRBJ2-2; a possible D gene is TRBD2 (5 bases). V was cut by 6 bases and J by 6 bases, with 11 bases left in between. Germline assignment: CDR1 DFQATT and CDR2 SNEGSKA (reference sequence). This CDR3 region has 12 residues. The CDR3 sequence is CSAPKDSGELFF. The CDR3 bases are TGCAGTGCACCGAAGGACTCCGGGGAGCTGTTTTTT.

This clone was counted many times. The chain's CDR3 is CASSQDSPHEQFF. The CDR3 DNA is TGCGCCAGCAGCCAAGATTCCCCCCATGAGCAGTTCTTC. The rearrangement uses TRBV4-1 and TRBJ2-1; no definite D call. This CDR3 spans 13 amino acids. V was trimmed by 0 bases and J by 8 bases, leaving 8 bases between them. In germline, CDR1 is MGHRA, CDR2 YSYEKL.

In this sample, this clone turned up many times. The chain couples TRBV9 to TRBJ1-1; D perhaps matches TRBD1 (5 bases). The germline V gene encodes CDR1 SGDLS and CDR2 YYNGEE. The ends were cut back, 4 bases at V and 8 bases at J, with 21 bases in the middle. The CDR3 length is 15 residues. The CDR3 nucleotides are TGTGCCAGCAGCTCCGGGGGGAAACGATTCAAGGAAGCTTTCTTT. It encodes CASSSGGKRFKEAFF.

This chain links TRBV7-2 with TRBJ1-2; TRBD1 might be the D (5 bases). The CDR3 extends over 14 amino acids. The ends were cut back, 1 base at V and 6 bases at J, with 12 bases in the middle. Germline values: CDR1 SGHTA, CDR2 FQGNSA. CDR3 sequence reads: CASSLVGGGDGYTF. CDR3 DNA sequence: TGTGCCAGCAGCTTAGTGGGGGGTGGGGATGGCTACACCTTC.

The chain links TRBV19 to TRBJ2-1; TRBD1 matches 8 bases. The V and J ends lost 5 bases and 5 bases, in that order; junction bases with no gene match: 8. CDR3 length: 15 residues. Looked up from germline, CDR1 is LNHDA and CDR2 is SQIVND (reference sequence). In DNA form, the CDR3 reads TGTGCCAGTAGTGAGGACAGGGTAAGTGACAATGAGCAGTTCTTC. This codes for CASSEDRVSDNEQFF.

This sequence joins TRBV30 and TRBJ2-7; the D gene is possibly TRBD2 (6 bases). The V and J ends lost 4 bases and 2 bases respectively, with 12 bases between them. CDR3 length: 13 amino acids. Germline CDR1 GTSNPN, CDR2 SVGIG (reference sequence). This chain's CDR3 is CAWNRGLPYEQYF. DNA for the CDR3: TGTGCCTGGAACCGGGGACTGCCCTACGAGCAGTACTTC.

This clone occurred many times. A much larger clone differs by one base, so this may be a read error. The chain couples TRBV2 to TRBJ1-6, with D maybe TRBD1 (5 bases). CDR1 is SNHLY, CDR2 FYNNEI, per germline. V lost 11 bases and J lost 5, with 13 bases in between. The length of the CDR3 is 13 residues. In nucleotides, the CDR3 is TGTGCCGGCCAGGGACTGAATAATTCACCCCTCCACTTT. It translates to CAGQGLNNSPLHF.

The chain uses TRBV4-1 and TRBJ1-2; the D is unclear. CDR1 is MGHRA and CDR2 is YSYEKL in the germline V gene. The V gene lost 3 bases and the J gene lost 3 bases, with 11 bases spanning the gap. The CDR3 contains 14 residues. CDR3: CASSQVGRDYGYTF. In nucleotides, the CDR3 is TGCGCCAGCAGCCAGGTAGGGAGGGACTATGGCTACACCTTC.

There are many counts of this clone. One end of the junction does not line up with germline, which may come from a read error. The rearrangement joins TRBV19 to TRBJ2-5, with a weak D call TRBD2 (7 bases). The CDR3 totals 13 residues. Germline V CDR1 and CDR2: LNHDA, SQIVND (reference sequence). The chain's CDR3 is CASSMGLGGLTRF. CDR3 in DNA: TGTGCCAGTAGTATGGGTTTGGGGGGGCTTACCCGCTTC.

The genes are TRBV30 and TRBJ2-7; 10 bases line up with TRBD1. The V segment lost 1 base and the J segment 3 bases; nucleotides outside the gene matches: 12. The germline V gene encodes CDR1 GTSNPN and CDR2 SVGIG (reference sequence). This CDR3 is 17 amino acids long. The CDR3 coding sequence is TGTGCCTGGAGTGCCAGCAGGGTTGGACAGGGGGGCTACGAGCAGTACTTC. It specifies CAWSASRVGQGGYEQYF.

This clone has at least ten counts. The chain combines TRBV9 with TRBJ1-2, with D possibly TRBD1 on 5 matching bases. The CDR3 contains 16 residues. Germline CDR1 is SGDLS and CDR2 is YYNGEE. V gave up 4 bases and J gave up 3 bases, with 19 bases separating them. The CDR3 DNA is TGTGCCAGCAGCCCTGGGTTGGCAGGGATCGACTATGGCTACACCTTC. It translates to CASSPGLAGIDYGYTF.